The source of this TCR beta chain is a study of blood T cells in healthy people across ages. This clonotype was seen more than once but under ten times. Its antigen is not known. Study observations and caveats: Relative to aged donors, long-lived donors carried more naive CD4+ cells and displayed higher diversity. The study could not conclusively compare naive and antigen-experienced cells, given its unsorted PBMCs.

Then a second PCR, running roughly 7 to 11 cycles, was carried out with a sample-barcoded 5' primer and a J-beta primer mix. TCRdb re-analysed the 5' RACE reads in MiXCR, keeping a single row per CDR3 protein. The table shows roughly 500,000 distinct CDR3 sequences, with less than 25% occurring only once. These same data were also listed under a study on T cells of mothers and their children. Turning to that study: Mothers gave over 8.5 million TCR beta CDR3 reads each, and children 2.5 million to 3 million each. Thymic selection shapes TCR recombination output in related pairs, and it does so similarly in unrelated pairs.

The sequence came from a boy aged 10-17 years in good health. The sequenced sample consisted of blood.

For the CDR3, the DNA is TGTGCCAGCAGCCAAGGGCTAGGGGGGCGCGCCGGGGAGCTGTTTTTT. Its translation is CASSQGLGGRAGELFF. The V and J genes are TRBV11-2 and TRBJ2-2; the D call may be TRBD1 or TRBD2 (6 bases each). In germline, CDR1 is SGHAT, CDR2 FQNNGV. The CDR3 extends over 16 amino acids. Trimming cost V 5 bases and J 6 bases, with 19 bases left between them.